These T cell receptor beta chains were read from a single sample in a study of T cells in localized non-small cell lung cancer. Produced via immunoSEQ multiplex PCR; TCRdb's table is partial and in-frame only. This sample has about 9,800 clones, with approximately 45% found just once. Sample: lymph node tissue, taken before any cancer treatment. The receptors shown here come from a woman aged 35 to 69 with stage I lung adenocarcinoma. Each CDR3 is given with its conserved first and last residue. A D gene is named only where the DNA matches it firmly. The size field is filled for only some rows; it gives once, few, many or a size class.

>13|few|TRBV19|NA|TRBJ1-4
CASSEVTNEKLFF
TGTGCCAGTAGCGAGGTTACTAATGAAAAACTGTTTTTT
>14|NA|TRBV6-8|NA|TRBJ2-3
CASSYRDPTDTQYF
TGTGCCAGCAGTTACCGGGATCCCACAGATACGCAGTATTTT
>16|NA|TRBV9|TRBD1|TRBJ1-4
CASSSDRGQGDEKLFF
TGTGCCAGCAGCTCAGATAGGGGACAGGGGGACGAAAAACTGTTTTTT
>12|NA|TRBV30|NA|TRBJ1-1
CAWKKGATEAFF
TGTGCCTGGAAGAAGGGAGCCACTGAAGCTTTCTTT
>16|few|TRBV11-3|TRBD1|TRBJ1-3
CASSLLGQGAGNTIYF
TGTGCCAGCAGCCTTCTGGGACAGGGGGCTGGAAACACCATATATTTT
>15|NA|TRBV29-1|NA|TRBJ2-7
CSVEETGGTTYEQYF
TGCAGCGTTGAAGAAACAGGCGGAACTACCTACGAGCAGTACTTC
>15|NA|TRBV1|NA|TRBJ1-2
CASSQGRQVIYGYTF
TGCGCCAGCAGCCAAGGGAGGCAGGTTATCTATGGCTACACCTTC
>15|NA|TRBV19|NA|TRBJ2-1
CASSEGRGINNEQFF
TGTGCCAGTAGTGAGGGCAGGGGCATTAACAATGAGCAGTTCTTC
>13|NA|TRBV18|NA|TRBJ2-2
CASSRADTGELFF
TGTGCCAGCTCACGGGCGGACACCGGGGAGCTGTTTTTT
>13|once|TRBV10-2|NA|TRBJ1-5
CASSAGLNQPQHF
TGCGCCAGCAGTGCCGGGCTTAATCAGCCCCAGCATTTT